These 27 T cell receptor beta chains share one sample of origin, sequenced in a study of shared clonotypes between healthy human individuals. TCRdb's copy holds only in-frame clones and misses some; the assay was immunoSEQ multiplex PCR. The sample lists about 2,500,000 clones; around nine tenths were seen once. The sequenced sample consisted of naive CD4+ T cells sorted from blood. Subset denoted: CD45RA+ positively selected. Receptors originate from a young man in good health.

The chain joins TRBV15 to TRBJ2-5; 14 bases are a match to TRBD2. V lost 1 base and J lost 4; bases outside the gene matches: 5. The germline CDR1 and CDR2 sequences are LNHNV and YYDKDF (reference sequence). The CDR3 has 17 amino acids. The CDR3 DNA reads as TGTGCCACCAGCAGAGGTGGACTAGCGGGAGGAAGAGAGACCCAGTACTTC. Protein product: CATSRGGLAGGRETQYF.

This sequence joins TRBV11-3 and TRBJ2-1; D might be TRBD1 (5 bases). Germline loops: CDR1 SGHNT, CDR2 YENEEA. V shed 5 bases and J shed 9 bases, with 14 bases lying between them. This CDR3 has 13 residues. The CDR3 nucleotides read TGTGCCAGCAGCGCCTTATCCGACAGTGAGCAGTTCTTC. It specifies CASSALSDSEQFF.

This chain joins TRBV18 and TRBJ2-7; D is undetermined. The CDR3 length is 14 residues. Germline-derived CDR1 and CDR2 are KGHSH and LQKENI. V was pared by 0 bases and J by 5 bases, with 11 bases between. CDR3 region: CASSPPYTPNEQYF. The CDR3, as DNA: TGTGCCAGCTCACCACCGTACACACCCAACGAGCAGTACTTC.

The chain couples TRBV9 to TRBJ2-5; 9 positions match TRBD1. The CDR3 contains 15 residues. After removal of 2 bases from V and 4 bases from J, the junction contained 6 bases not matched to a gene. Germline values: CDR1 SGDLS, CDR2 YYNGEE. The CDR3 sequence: CASSVQTGQGETQYF. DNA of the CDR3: TGTGCCAGCAGCGTCCAGACGGGACAGGGAGAGACCCAGTACTTC.

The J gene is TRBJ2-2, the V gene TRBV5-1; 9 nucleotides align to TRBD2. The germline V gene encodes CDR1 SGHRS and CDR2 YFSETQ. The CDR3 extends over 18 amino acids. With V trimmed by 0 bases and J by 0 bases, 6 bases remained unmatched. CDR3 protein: CASSLVASGNTNTGELFF. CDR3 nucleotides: TGCGCCAGCAGCTTGGTGGCTAGCGGGAACACGAACACCGGGGAGCTGTTTTTT. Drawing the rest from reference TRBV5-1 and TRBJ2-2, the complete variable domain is KAGVTQTPRYLIKTRGQQVTLSCSPISGHRSVSWYQQTPGQGLQFLFEYFSETQRNKGNFPGRFSGRQFSNSRSEMNVSTLELGDSALYLCASSLVASGNTNTGELFFGEGSRLTVL.

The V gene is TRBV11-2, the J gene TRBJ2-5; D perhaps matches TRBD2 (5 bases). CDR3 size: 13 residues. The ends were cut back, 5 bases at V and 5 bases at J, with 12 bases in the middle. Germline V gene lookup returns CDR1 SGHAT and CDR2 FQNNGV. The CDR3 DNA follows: TGTGCCAGCAGCCGGGGTGCGGTTGAGACCCAGTACTTC. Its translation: CASSRGAVETQYF.

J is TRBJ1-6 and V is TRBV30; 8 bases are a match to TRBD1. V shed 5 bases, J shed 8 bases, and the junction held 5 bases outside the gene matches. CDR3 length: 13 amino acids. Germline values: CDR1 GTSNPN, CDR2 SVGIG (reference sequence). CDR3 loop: CAWEGQGDSPLHF. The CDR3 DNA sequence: TGTGCCTGGGAAGGACAGGGTGATTCACCCCTCCACTTT.

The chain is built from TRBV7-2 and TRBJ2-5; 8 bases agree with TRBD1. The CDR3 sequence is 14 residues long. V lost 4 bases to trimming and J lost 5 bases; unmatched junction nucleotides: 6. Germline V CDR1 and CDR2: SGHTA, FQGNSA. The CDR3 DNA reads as TGTGCCAGCAGCTGGAACAGGGGGGTGGAGACCCAGTACTTC. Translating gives CASSWNRGVETQYF.

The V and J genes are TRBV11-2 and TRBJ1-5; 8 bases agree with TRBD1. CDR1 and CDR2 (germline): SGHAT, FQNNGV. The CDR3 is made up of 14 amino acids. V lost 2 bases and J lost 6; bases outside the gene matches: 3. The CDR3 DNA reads TGTGCCAGCAGCTTACAACAGGGGGGTCAGCCCCAGCATTTT. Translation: CASSLQQGGQPQHF.

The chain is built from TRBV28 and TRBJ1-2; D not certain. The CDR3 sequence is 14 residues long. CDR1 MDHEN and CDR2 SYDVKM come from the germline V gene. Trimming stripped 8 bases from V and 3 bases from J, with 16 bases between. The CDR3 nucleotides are TGTGCCAGCCGGCCCGACGGCGGACACTATGGCTACACCTTC. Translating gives CASRPDGGHYGYTF.

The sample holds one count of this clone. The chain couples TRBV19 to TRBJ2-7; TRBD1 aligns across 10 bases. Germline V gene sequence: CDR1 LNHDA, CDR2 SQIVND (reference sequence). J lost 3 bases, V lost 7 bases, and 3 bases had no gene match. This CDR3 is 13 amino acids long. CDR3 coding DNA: TGTGCCAGTACTGGGACAGGGGTCTACGAGCAGTACTTC. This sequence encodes CASTGTGVYEQYF.

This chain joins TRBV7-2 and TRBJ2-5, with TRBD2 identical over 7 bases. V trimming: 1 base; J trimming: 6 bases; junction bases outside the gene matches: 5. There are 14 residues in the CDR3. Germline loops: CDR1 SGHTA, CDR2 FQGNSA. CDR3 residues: CASSLGREMKTQYF. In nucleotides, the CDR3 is TGTGCCAGCAGCTTAGGGCGGGAGATGAAGACCCAGTACTTC.

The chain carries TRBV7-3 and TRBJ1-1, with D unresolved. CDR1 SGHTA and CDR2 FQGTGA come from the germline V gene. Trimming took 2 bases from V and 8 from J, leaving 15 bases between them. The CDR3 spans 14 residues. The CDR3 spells CASSLGFGDPEAFF. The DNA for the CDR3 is TGTGCCAGCAGCTTAGGGTTTGGGGATCCGGAAGCTTTCTTT.

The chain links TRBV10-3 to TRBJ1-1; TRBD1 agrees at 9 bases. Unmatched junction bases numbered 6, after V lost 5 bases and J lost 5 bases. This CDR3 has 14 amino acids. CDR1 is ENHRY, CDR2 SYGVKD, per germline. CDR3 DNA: TGTGCCATCAGTATCGGGACAGGGCGGACTGAAGCTTTCTTT. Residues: CAISIGTGRTEAFF.

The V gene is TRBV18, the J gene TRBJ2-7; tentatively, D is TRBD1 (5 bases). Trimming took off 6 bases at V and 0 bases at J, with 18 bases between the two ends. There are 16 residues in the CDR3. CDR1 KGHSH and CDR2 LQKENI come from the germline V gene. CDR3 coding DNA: TGTGCCAGCTCCCAAGGGCAGGGCAAAAGCTCCTACGAGCAGTACTTC. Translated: CASSQGQGKSSYEQYF.

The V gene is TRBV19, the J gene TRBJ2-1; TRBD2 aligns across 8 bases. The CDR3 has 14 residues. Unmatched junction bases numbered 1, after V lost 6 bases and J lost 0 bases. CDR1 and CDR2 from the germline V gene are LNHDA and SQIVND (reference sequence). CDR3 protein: CASSGRVSYNEQFF. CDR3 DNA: TGTGCCAGTAGCGGGAGGGTCTCCTACAATGAGCAGTTCTTC.

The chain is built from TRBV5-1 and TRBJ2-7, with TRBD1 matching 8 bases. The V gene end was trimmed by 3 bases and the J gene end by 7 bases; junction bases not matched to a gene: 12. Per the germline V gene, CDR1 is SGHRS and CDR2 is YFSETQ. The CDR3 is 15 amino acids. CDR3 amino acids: CASSSEGTGGWEQYF. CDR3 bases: TGCGCCAGCAGCTCCGAAGGGACAGGCGGATGGGAGCAGTACTTC.

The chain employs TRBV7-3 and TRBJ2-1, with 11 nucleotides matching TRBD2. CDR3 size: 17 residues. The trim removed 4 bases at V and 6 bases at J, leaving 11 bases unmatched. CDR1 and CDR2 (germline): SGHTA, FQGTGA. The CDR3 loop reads CASSSTRGLAGPNEQFF. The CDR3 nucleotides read TGTGCCAGCAGCTCAACAAGAGGACTAGCGGGTCCCAATGAGCAGTTCTTC.

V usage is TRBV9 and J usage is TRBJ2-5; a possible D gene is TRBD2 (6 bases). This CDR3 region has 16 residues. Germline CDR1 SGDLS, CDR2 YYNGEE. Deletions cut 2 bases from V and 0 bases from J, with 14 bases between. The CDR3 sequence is CASSVGLRGNQETQYF. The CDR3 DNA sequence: TGTGCCAGCAGCGTGGGCCTCCGCGGGAACCAAGAGACCCAGTACTTC.

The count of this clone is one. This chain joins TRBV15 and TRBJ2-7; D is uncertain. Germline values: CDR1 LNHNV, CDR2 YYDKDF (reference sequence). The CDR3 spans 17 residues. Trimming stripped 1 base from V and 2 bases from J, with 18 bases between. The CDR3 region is CATSRGPAMGQAYEQYF. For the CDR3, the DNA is TGTGCCACCAGCAGAGGACCCGCCATGGGCCAGGCCTACGAGCAGTACTTC. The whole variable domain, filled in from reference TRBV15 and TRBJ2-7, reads DAMVIQNPRYQVTQFGKPVTLSCSQTLNHNVMYWYQQKSSQAPKLLFHYYDKDFNNEADTPDNFQSRRPNTSFCFLDIRSPGLGDTAMYLCATSRGPAMGQAYEQYFGPGTRLTVT.

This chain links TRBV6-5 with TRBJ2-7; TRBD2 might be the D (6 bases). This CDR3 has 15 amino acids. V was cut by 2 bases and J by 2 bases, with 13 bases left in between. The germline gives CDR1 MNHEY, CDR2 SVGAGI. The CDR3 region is CASSYQDGGTYEQYF. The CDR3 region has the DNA TGTGCCAGCAGTTACCAGGACGGGGGTACCTACGAGCAGTACTTC.

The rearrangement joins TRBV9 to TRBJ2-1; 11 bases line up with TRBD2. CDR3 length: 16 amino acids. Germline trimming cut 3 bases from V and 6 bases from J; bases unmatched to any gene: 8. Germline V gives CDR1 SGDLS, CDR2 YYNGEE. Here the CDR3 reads CASSAEGSGRANEQFF. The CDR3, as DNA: TGTGCCAGCAGCGCCGAGGGTAGCGGGAGGGCCAATGAGCAGTTCTTC. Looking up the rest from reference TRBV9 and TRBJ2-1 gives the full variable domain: DSGVTQTPKHLITATGQRVTLRCSPRSGDLSVYWYQQSLDQGLQFLIQYYNGEERAKGNILERFSAQQFPDLHSELNLSSLELGDSALYFCASSAEGSGRANEQFFGPGTRLTVL.

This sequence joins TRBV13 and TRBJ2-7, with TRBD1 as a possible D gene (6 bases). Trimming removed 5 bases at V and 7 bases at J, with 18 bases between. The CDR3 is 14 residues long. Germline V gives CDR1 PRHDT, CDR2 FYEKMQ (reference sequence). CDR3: CASSLGSGAREQYF. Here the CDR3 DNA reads TGTGCCAGCAGCCTGGGGTCAGGGGCACGGGAGCAGTACTTC.

Written as DNA, the CDR3 is TGTGCCAGCACCTTTAGCACAGGGGTTTCCTACGAGCAGTACTTC. Translated: CASTFSTGVSYEQYF. The gene calls are TRBV7-2 and TRBJ2-7; 7 nucleotides match TRBD1. The CDR3 consists of 15 residues. V lost 7 bases and J lost 1; bases outside the gene matches: 10. Germline V gives CDR1 SGHTA, CDR2 FQGNSA. The variable domain in full, with the rest retrieved from reference TRBV7-2 and TRBJ2-7, is GAGVSQSPSNKVTEKGKDVELRCDPISGHTALYWYRQSLGQGLEFLIYFQGNSAPDKSGLPSDRFSAERTGGSVSTLTIQRTQQEDSAVYLCASTFSTGVSYEQYFGPGTRLTVT.

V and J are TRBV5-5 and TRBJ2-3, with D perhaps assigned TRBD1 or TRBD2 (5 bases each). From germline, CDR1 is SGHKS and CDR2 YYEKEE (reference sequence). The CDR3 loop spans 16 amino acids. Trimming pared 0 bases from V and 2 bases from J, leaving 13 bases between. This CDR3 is CASSLVGRDLTDTQYF. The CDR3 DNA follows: TGTGCCAGCAGCTTGGTCGGCAGGGACCTCACAGATACGCAGTATTTT.

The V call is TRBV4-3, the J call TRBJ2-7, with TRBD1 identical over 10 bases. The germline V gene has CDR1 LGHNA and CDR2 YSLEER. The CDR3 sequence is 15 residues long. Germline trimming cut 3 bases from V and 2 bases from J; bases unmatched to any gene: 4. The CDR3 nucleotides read TGCGCCAGCAGCCACAGCGGACAGGGGGCCTACGAGCAGTACTTC. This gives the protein CASSHSGQGAYEQYF.

DNA of the CDR3: TGCGCCAGCAGCCAAGATATTTGGGGGGAAATCATGAACACTGAAGCTTTCTTT. This sequence encodes CASSQDIWGEIMNTEAFF. This sequence joins TRBV4-1 and TRBJ1-1, with D possibly being TRBD1 (5 bases). Per germline, CDR1 MGHRA and CDR2 YSYEKL. Trimming cost V 0 bases and J 0 bases, with 17 bases left between them. This CDR3 contains 18 residues.